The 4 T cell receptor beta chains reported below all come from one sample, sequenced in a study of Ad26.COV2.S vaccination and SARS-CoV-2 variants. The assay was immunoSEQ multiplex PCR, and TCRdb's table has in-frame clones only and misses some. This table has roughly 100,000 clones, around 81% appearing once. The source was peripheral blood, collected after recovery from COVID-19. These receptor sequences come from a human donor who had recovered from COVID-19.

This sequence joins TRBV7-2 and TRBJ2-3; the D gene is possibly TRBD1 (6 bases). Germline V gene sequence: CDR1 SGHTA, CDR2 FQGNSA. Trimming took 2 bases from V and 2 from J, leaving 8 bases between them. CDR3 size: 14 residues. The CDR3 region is CASSLRQVTDTQYF. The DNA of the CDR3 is TGTGCCAGCAGCTTAAGACAGGTCACAGATACGCAGTATTTT.

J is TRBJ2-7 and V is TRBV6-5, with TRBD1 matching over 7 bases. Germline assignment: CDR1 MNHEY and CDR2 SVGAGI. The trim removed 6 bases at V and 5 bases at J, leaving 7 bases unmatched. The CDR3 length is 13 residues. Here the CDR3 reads CASSQQGSNEQYF. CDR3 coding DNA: TGTGCCAGCAGCCAACAGGGGAGCAACGAGCAGTACTTC.

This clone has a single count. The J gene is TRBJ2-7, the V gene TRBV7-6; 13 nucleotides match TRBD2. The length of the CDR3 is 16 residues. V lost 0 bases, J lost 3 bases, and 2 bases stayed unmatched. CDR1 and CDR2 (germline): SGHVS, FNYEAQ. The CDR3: CASSLAGTSGVYEQYF. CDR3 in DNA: TGTGCCAGCAGCTTAGCGGGGACTAGCGGGGTCTACGAGCAGTACTTC.

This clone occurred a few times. CDR3 loop: CASSYTPNYGYTF. The DNA for the CDR3 is TGTGCCAGCAGTTACACCCCGAACTATGGCTACACCTTC. The chain recombines TRBV6-5 with TRBJ1-2; D is undetermined. V was shortened by 2 bases and J by 2 bases, with 6 bases between the two germline ends. Per germline, CDR1 MNHEY and CDR2 SVGAGI. The CDR3 extends over 13 amino acids.